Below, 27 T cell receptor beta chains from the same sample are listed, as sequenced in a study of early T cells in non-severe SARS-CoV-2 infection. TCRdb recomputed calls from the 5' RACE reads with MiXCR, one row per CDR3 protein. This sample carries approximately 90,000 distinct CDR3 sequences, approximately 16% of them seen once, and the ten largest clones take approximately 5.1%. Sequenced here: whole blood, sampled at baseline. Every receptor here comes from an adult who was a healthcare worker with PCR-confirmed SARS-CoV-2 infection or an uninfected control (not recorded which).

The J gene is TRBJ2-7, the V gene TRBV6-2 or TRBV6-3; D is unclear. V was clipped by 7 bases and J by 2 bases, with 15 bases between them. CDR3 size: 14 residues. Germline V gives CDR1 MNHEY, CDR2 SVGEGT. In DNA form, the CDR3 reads TGTGCCAGCACTCCAGGCCCACCTCCCTACGAGCAGTACTTC. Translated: CASTPGPPPYEQYF.

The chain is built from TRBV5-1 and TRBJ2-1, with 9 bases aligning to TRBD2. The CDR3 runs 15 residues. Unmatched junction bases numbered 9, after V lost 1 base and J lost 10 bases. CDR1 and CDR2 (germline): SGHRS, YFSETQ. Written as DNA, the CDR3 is TGCGCCAGCAGCTTGATGGCGGGAGGGCCAGGGGAGCAGTTCTTC. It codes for CASSLMAGGPGEQFF. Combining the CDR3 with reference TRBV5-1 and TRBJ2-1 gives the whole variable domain KAGVTQTPRYLIKTRGQQVTLSCSPISGHRSVSWYQQTPGQGLQFLFEYFSETQRNKGNFPGRFSGRQFSNSRSEMNVSTLELGDSALYLCASSLMAGGPGEQFFGPGTRLTVL.

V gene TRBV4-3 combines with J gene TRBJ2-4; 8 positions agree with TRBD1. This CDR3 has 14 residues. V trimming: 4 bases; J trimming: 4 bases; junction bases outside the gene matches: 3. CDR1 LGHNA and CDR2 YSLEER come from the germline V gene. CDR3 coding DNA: TGCGCCAGCAGCCCCCAGGGGGCGAAAAACATTCAGTACTTC. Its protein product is CASSPQGAKNIQYF.

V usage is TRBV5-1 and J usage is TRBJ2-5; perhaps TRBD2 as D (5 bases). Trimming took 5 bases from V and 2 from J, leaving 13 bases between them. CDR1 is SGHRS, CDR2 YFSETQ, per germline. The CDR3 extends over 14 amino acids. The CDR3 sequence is CASRDSPQQETQYF. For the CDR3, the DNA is TGCGCCAGCAGGGACTCTCCCCAACAAGAGACCCAGTACTTC. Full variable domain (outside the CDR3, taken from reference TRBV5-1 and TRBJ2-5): KAGVTQTPRYLIKTRGQQVTLSCSPISGHRSVSWYQQTPGQGLQFLFEYFSETQRNKGNFPGRFSGRQFSNSRSEMNVSTLELGDSALYLCASRDSPQQETQYFGPGTRLLVL.

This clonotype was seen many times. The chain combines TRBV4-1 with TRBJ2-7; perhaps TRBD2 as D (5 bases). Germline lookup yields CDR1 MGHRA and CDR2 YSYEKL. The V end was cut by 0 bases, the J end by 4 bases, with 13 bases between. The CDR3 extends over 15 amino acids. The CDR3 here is CASSQDGASRYEQYF. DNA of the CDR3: TGCGCCAGCAGCCAAGACGGTGCTAGCCGATACGAGCAGTACTTC.

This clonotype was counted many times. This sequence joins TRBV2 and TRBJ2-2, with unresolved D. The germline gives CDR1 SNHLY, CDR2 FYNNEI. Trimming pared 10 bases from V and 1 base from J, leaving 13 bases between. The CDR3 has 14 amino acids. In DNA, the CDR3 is TGTGCCACGGCTGCTATTTGGAACACCGGGGAGCTGTTTTTT. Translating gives CATAAIWNTGELFF.

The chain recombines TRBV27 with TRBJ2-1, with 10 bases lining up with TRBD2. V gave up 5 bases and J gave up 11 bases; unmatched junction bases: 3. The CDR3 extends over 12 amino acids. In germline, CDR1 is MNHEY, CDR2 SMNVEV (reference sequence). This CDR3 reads CASSLSGGQQFF. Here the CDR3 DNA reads TGTGCCAGCAGTCTTAGCGGGGGGCAGCAGTTCTTC.

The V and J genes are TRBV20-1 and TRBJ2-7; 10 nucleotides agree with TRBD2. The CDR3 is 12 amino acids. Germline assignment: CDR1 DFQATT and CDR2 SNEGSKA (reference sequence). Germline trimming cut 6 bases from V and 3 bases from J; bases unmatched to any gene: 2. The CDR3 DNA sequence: TGCAGTGCCCGGACTAGCGGCTACGAGCAGTACTTC. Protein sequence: CSARTSGYEQYF.

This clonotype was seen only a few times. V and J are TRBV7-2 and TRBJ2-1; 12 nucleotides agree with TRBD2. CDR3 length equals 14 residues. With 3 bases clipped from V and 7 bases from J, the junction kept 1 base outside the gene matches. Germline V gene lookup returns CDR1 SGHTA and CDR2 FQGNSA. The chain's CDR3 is CASSFGTSGNEQFF. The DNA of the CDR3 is TGTGCCAGCAGCTTCGGGACTAGCGGGAATGAGCAGTTCTTC. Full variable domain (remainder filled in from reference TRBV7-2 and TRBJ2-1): GAGVSQSPSNKVTEKGKDVELRCDPISGHTALYWYRQSLGQGLEFLIYFQGNSAPDKSGLPSDRFSAERTGGSVSTLTIQRTQQEDSAVYLCASSFGTSGNEQFFGPGTRLTVL.

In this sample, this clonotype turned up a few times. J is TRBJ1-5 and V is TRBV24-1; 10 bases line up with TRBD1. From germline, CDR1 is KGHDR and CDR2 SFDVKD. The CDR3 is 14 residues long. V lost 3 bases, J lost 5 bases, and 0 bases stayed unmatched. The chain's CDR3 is CATSDGTGDQPQHF. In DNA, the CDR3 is TGTGCCACCAGTGATGGGACAGGGGATCAGCCCCAGCATTTT.

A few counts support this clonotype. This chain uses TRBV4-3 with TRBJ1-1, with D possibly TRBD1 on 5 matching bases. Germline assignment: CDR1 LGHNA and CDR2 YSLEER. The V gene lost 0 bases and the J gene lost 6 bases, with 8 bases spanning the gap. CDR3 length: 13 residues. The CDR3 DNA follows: TGCGCCAGCAGCCAAGATAGGGGACCTGAAGCTTTCTTT. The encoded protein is CASSQDRGPEAFF.

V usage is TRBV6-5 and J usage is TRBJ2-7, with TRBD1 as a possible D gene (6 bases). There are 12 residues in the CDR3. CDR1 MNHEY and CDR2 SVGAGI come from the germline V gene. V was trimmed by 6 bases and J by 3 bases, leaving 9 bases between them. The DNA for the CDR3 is TGTGCCAGCAGAGACAGGAACTACGAGCAGTACTTC. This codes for CASRDRNYEQYF.

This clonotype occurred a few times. The CDR3 spells CASSLARDIPYGYTF. The CDR3 nucleotides read TGTGCCAGCAGCTTAGCGAGGGACATACCCTATGGCTACACCTTC. The rearrangement uses TRBV7-9 and TRBJ1-2, with D perhaps TRBD1 (6 bases). V lost 0 bases and J lost 4, with 12 bases in between. The CDR3 spans 15 residues. Per the germline V gene, CDR1 is SEHNR and CDR2 is FQNEAQ (reference sequence).

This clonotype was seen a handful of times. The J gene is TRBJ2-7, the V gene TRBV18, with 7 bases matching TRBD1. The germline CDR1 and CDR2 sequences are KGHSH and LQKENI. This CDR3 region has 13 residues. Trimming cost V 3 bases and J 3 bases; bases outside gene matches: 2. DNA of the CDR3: TGTGCCAGCTCACCGGGACAGCACTACGAGCAGTACTTC. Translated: CASSPGQHYEQYF. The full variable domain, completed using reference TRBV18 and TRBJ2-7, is NAGVMQNPRHLVRRRGQEARLRCSPMKGHSHVYWYRQLPEEGLKFMVYLQKENIIDESGMPKERFSAEFPKEGPSILRIQQVVRGDSAAYFCASSPGQHYEQYFGPGTRLTVT.

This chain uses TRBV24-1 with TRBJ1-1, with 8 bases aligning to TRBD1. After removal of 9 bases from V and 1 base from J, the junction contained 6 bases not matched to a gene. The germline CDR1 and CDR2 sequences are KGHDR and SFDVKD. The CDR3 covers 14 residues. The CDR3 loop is CATRGTGQNTEAFF. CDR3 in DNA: TGTGCCACCCGCGGGACAGGCCAGAACACTGAAGCTTTCTTT.

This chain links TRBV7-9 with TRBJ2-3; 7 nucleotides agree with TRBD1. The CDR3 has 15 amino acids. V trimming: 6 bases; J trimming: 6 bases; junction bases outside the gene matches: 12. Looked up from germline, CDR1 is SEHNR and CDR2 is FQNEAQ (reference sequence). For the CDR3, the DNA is TGTGCCAGCAGGAAACACCGGGACAGTCCCGATACGCAGTATTTT. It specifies CASRKHRDSPDTQYF. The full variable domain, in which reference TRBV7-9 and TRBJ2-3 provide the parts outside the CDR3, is DTGVSQNPRHKITKRGQNVTFRCDPISEHNRLYWYRQTLGQGPEFLTYFQNEAQLEKSRLLSDRFSAERPKGSFSTLEIQRTEQGDSAMYLCASRKHRDSPDTQYFGPGTRLTVL.

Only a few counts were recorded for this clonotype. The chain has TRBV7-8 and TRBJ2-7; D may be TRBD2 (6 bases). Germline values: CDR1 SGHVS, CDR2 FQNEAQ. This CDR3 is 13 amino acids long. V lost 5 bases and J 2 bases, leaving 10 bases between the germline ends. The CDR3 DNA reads TGTGCCAGCAGCCGAAGCGGGCCCTACGAGCAGTACTTC. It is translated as CASSRSGPYEQYF. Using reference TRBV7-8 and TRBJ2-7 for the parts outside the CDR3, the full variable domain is GAGVSQSPRYKVAKRGQDVALRCDPISGHVSLFWYQQALGQGPEFLTYFQNEAQLDKSGLPSDRFFAERPEGSVSTLKIQRTQQEDSAVYLCASSRSGPYEQYFGPGTRLTVT.

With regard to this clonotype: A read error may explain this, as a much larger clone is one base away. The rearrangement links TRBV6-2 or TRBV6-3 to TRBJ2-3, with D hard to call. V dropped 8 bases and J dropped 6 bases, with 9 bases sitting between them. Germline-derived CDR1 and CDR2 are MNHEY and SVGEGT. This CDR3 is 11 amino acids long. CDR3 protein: CASRGMDTQYF. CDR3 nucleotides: TGTGCCAGCCGAGGCATGGATACGCAGTATTTT.

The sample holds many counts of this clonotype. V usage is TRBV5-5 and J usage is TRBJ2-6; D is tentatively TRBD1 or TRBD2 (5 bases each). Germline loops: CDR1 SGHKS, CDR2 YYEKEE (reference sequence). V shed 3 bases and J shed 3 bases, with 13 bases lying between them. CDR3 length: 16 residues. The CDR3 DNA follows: TGTGCCAGCAGCTGGGCAGGGAGCGTTGGGGCCAACGTCCTGACTTTC. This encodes CASSWAGSVGANVLTF.

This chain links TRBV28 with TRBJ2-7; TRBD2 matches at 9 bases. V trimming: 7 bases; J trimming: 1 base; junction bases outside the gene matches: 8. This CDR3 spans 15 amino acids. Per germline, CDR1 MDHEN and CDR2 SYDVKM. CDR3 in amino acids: CASTPSGTQSYEQYF. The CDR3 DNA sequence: TGTGCCAGCACCCCTAGCGGGACACAATCCTACGAGCAGTACTTC.

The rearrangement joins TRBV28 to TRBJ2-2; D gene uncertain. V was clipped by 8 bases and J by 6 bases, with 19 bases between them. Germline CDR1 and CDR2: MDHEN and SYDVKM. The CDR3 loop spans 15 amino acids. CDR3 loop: CASALTRTVAGELFF. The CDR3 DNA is TGTGCCAGCGCCTTGACAAGGACGGTGGCCGGGGAGCTGTTTTTT.

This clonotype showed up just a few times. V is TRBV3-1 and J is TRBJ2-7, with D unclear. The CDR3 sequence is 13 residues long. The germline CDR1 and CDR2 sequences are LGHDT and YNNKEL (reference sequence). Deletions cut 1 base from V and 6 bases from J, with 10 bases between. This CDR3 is CASSQGGQREQYF. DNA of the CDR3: TGTGCCAGCAGCCAAGGAGGCCAACGCGAGCAGTACTTC.

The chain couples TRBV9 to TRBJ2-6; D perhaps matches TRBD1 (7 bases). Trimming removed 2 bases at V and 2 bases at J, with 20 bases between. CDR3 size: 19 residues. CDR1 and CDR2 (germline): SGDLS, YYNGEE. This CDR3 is CASSVQPFTGEAGANVLTF. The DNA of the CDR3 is TGTGCCAGCAGCGTCCAACCTTTCACAGGGGAGGCTGGGGCCAACGTCCTGACTTTC.

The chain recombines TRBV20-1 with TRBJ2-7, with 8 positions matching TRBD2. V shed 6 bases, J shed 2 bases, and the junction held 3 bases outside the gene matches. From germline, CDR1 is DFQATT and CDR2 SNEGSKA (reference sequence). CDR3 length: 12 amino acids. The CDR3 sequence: CSAAGLAYEQYF. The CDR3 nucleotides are TGCAGTGCAGCGGGACTAGCCTACGAGCAGTACTTC.

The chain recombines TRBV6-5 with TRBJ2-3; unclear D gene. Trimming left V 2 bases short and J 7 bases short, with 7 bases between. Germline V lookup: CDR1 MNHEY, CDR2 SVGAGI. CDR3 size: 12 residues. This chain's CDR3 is CASSYEGNTQYF. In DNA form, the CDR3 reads TGTGCCAGCAGTTACGAAGGGAATACGCAGTATTTT.

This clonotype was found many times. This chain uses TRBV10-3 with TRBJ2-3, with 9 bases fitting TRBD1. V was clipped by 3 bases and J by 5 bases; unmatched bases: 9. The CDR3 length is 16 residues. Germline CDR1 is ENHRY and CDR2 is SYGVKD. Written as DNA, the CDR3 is TGTGCCATCAGTGACCAAACAGGGGGCCTAGGAGATACGCAGTATTTT. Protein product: CAISDQTGGLGDTQYF.

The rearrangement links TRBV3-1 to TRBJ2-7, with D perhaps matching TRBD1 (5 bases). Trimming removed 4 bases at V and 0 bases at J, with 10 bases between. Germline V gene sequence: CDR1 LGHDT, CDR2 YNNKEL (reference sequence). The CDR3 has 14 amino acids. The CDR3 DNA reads TGTGCCAGCAGCCCATACAGGAACTCCTACGAGCAGTACTTC. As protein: CASSPYRNSYEQYF.